This T cell receptor (beta chain) was captured by sequencing in a study of response to subunit inactivated influenza vaccine (dated 2018 in TCRdb). At the level of the whole study: The study used deep quantitative T cell receptor repertoire profiling to track responses to a trivalent subunit inactivated influenza vaccine.

Library generation was performed with RT-PCR. Sequencing used an Illumina HiSeq 2500. The public reads were reanalyzed by TCRdb: fastp trimming at Q25, MiXCR alignment, in-frame beta chains only. Each entry is one CDR3 protein sequence, shown with its most common DNA and genes. The sample table records roughly 570,000 distinct CDR3 sequences; 14% of these occur just once. 11% of the sample is held by the ten biggest clonotypes. For CDR1 and CDR2, the germline V gene (reference sequence) lists SGHKS and YYEKEE. The CDR3 contains 13 residues, cysteine and phenylalanine counted. The only DNA kept is the CDR3, 39 bases in frame from the first base. V sheds 3 bases and J sheds 9 bases, leaving 16 bases between their ends. Findings and caveats that apply to the study as a whole: The authors suggested that each seasonal influenza vaccination may recruit only a limited number of new T cells.

This clonotype was seen a few times. The antigen it binds to is not known. Base qualities were left out, and no much larger clone turns up one base away. The source of this sequence is a middle-aged man who received an inactivated influenza vaccine. Donor details come from another sample of the same person, matched by shared clones. The starting material was PBMCs from blood, obtained about 13 days after vaccination. The chain is made from TRBV5-5 and TRBJ2-7, and perhaps TRBD2 as D gene, on 6 matching bases. The CDR3 protein sequence reads: CASSWEVLSGQYF. The sequenced DNA is TGTGCCAGCAGCTGGGAGGTATTGTCGGGGCAGTACTTC.